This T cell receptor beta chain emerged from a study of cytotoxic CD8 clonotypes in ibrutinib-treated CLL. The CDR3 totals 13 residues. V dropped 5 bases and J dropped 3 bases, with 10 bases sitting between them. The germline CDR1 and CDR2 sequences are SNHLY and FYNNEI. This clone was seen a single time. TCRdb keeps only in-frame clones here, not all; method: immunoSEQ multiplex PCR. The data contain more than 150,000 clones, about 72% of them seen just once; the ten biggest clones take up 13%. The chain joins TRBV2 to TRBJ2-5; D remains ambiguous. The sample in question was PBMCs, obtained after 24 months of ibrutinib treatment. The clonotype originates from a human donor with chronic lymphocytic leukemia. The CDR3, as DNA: TGTGCCAGCAGTCGTAGCCTTAAAGAGACCCAGTACTTC. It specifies CASSRSLKETQYF. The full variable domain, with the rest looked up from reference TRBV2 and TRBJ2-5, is EPEVTQTPSHQVTQMGQEVILRCVPISNHLYFYWYRQILGQKVEFLVSFYNNEISEKSEIFDDQFSVERPDGSNFTLKIRSTKLEDSAMYFCASSRSLKETQYFGPGTRLLVL.